This entry concerns a single TCR beta chain. Generated by immunoSEQ multiplex PCR, the TCRdb table keeps only in-frame clones and is missing some. Found here are 230,000 or so clones, approximately 81% of them singletons; the top ten hold roughly 6.7%. This entry belongs to a study of blood T cell repertoires in COVID-19. Study summary: Samples of COVID-19 (acute and convalescent) were obtained from the United States, Italy and Spain. Sample material is recorded as cDNA or gDNA derived from T cells, B-cell-depleted T cells, or PBMCs.

V lost 5 bases and J lost 2, with 17 bases in between. CDR3 length: 16 residues. Germline CDR1 reads SNHLY; CDR2 reads FYNNEI. This chain connects TRBV2 to TRBJ2-3; D is possibly TRBD2 (6 bases). The receptor comes from a woman in her forties or fifties who had been exposed to COVID-19. Sequenced sample: PBMCs or T cells enriched from blood (not recorded which). Written as DNA, the CDR3 is TGTGCCAGCAGTATCCTAGGTCGGGGGAACACAGATACGCAGTATTTT. It specifies CASSILGRGNTDTQYF.